The clone carrying this T cell receptor beta chain showed up just a few times. Its antigen is still unknown. A much bigger clone sits one base away, suggesting this may be a read error. Over 190 million TCR-beta sequences, together covering 15-18 subjects, were produced by every individual sequencing run that was carried out. TCRdb re-called the 5' RACE reads with MiXCR, one entry per CDR3 protein. The data contain some 95,000 distinct CDR3 sequences, roughly 3.5% of them singletons. Germline V gene sequence: CDR1 DFQATT, CDR2 SNEGSKA (reference sequence). The CDR3 runs 14 residues. The data were taken from a study of neurological immune-mediated disorders. The wider study: The study included around 34 multiple sclerosis patients, roughly 30 relapsing-remitting and 3 secondary progressive.

General study findings and limits: The repertoires of 18 of 34 multiple sclerosis patients were placed by phylogenetic grouping in a single related-CDR3 cluster, which may be a signature.

The TCR was taken from a woman aged 18-29 years with multiple sclerosis. V usage is TRBV20-1 and J usage is TRBJ2-6, with D possibly being TRBD1 or TRBD2 (5 bases each). The sample comprised PBMCs. The CDR3, as DNA: TGCAGTGCTAGGGGACGGAGTGGGGCCAAAGTCCTGACTTTC. Residues: CSARGRSGAKVLTF.